One and the same sample provided the 6 T cell receptor beta chains below, sequenced in a study of Graves' ophthalmopathy and Graves' hyperthyroidism. Scientists amplified the TCR beta CDR3 regions from RNA transcripts. HTBI primers served in a first-round RT-PCR, which a second-round multiplex PCR followed. TCRdb ran MiXCR on the multiplex PCR reads and lists one entry per CDR3 protein. Among approximately 640,000 distinct CDR3 sequences, roughly two fifths were seen once, and the ten largest hold about 3.3%. Material: peripheral blood. The receptors were gathered from an adult man with Graves' ophthalmopathy.

This clonotype was detected many times. The V call is TRBV10-3, the J call TRBJ2-7; D perhaps matches TRBD1 (6 bases). The CDR3 contains 15 residues. The V gene lost 2 bases and the J gene lost 4 bases, with 15 bases spanning the gap. Germline V lookup: CDR1 ENHRY, CDR2 SYGVKD. The CDR3, as DNA: TGTGCCATCAGTGAGGGGCAGGGGATCAATTACGAGCAGTACTTC. Amino acids: CAISEGQGINYEQYF.

A remark on this clonotype: A much more abundant neighbour one base away suggests this may be a read error. V and J are TRBV7-8 and TRBJ1-4; 7 bases are shared with TRBD1. The length of the CDR3 is 16 residues. Trimming removed 4 bases from V and 16 bases from J; junction bases left unmatched: 21. The V gene's germline CDR1 is SGHVS and CDR2 FQNEAQ. CDR3 loop: CASSSRAGHRGEEPFF. CDR3 in DNA: TGTGCCAGCAGCTCCAGGGCCGGGCACAGGGGTGAGGAACCGTTTTTT.

The chain recombines TRBV24-1 with TRBJ2-7; 7 bases are shared with TRBD2. This CDR3 contains 13 residues. V dropped 11 bases and J dropped 5; count of bases not matched to a gene: 11. Germline V gene lookup returns CDR1 KGHDR and CDR2 SFDVKD. The CDR3 nucleotides are TGTGCCAGCAGCCCTGGACTAGTCAACGAGCAGTACTTC. Residues: CASSPGLVNEQYF.

Remarks on this clonotype: This may be a read error: a much more frequent sequence differs by one nucleotide. The chain uses TRBV12-3 or TRBV12-4 and TRBJ2-5, with 9 nucleotides matching TRBD2. The CDR3 consists of 15 residues. V trimming: 3 bases; J trimming: 2 bases; junction bases outside the gene matches: 4. The CDR3 here is CASSFALAGQETQYF. The DNA for the CDR3 is TGTGCCAGCAGTTTTGCTCTAGCGGGACAAGAGACCCAGTACTTC.

The V gene is TRBV3-1, the J gene TRBJ2-7, with D unresolved. The V end was cut by 0 bases, the J end by 2 bases, with 8 bases between. In germline, CDR1 is LGHDT, CDR2 YNNKEL (reference sequence). The CDR3 sequence is 14 residues long. The CDR3 DNA sequence: TGTGCCAGCAGCCAAGATTACCCGCCCTACGAGCAGTACTTC. The encoded protein is CASSQDYPPYEQYF.

As for this clonotype: A much larger clone sits a single nucleotide away, making a read error possible. The CDR3 does not end in the conserved phenylalanine or tryptophan, so this is likely a read error. V and J are TRBV2 and TRBJ2-7; TRBD2 matches 7 bases. The trim removed 2 bases at V and 5 bases at J, leaving 15 bases unmatched. Germline lookup yields CDR1 SNHLY and CDR2 FYNNEI. CDR3 length: 17 amino acids. For the CDR3, the DNA is TGTGCCAGCAGTGAAATCACAGCCTTGTCGGGAGGAGACGAGCAGTACCTC. Translated, it gives CASSEITALSGGDEQYL.